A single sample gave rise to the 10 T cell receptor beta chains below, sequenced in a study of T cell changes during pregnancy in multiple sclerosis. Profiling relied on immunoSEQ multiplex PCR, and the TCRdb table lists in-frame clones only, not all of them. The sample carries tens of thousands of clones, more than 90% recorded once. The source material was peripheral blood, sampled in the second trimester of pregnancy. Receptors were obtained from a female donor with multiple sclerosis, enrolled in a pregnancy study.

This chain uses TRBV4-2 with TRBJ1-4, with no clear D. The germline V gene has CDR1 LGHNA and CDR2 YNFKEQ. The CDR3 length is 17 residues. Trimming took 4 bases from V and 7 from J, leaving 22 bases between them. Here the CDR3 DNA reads TGTGCCAGCAGCCCCTACCTGCGGGGAAGCAATGGTGAAAAACTGTTTTTT. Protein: CASSPYLRGSNGEKLFF.

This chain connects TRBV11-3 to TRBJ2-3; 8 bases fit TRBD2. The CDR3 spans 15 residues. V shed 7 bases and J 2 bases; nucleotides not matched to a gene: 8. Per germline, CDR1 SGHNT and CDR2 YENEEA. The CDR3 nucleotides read TGTGCCAGCACCTTTAGCGGGGCTCACACAGATACGCAGTATTTT. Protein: CASTFSGAHTDTQYF.

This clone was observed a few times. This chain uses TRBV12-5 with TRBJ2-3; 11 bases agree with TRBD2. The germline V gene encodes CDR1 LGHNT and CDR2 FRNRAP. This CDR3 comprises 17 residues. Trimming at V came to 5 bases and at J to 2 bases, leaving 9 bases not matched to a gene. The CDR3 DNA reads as TGTGCTAGTGGTGGGATAGCGGGAGGGCCCTCCACAGATACGCAGTATTTT. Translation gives CASGGIAGGPSTDTQYF.

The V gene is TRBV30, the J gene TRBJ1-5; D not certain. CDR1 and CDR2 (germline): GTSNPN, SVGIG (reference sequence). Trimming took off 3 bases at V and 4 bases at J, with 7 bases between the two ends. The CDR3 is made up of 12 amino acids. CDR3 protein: CAWSSGNQPQHF. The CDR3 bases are TGTGCCTGGAGCTCGGGGAATCAGCCCCAGCATTTT.

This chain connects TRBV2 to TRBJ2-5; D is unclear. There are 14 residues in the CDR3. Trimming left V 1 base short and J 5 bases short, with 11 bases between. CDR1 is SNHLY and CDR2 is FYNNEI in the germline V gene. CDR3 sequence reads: CASSEETVEETQYF. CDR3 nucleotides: TGTGCCAGCAGTGAAGAAACAGTTGAGGAGACCCAGTACTTC.

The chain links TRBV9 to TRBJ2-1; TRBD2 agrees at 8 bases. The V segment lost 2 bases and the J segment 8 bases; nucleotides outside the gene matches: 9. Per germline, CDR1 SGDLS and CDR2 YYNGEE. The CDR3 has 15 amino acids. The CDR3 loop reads CASSVGSGSFDEQFF. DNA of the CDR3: TGTGCCAGCAGCGTCGGAAGCGGGAGTTTCGATGAGCAGTTCTTC.

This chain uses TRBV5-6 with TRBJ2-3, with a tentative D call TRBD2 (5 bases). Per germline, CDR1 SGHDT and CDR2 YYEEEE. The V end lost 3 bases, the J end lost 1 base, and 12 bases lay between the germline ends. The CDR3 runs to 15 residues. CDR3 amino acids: CASSSAEERTDTQYF. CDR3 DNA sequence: TGTGCCAGCAGCTCGGCGGAGGAGCGCACAGATACGCAGTATTTT.

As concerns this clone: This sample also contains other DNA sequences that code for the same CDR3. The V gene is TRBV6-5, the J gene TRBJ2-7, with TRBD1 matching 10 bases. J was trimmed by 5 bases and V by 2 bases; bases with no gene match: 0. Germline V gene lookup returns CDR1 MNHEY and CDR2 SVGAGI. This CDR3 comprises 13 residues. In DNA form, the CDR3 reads TGTGCCAGCAGTTACGACAGGGGGCACGAGCAGTACTTC. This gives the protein CASSYDRGHEQYF.

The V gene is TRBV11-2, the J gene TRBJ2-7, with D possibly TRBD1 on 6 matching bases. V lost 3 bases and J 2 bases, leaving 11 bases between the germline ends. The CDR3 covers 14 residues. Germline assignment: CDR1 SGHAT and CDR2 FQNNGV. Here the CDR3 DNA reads TGTGCCAGCAGCTTGGGGGACACGACCTACGAGCAGTACTTC. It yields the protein CASSLGDTTYEQYF.

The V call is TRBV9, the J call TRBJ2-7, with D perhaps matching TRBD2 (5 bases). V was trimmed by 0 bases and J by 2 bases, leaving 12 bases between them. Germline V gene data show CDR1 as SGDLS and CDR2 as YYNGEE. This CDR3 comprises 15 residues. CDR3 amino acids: CASSVAVGEAYEQYF. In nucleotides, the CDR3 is TGTGCCAGCAGCGTAGCTGTGGGAGAGGCCTACGAGCAGTACTTC.